The 20 T cell receptor beta chains below come from one sample, sequenced in a study of beta chain features in type 1 diabetes. What was sequenced were expressed TCRB transcripts, since all of the isolated RNA had been reverse transcribed. Only in-frame clones appear in the TCRdb table, and some are missing; sequencing was by immunoSEQ multiplex PCR. The data hold roughly 240,000 clones, with about 71% observed a single time. The sequencing sample was made of naive CD4+ T cells from blood. The receptors come from a man aged 25-40 years in good health.

This sequence joins TRBV29-1 and TRBJ1-1; maybe TRBD1 (5 bases). V was trimmed by 7 bases and J by 5 bases, leaving 20 bases between them. Per germline, CDR1 SQVTM and CDR2 ANQGSEA. The CDR3 is 14 residues long. The CDR3 coding sequence is TGCAGCGGCCGATACCGCATAGGGGATACTGAAGCTTTCTTT. This codes for CSGRYRIGDTEAFF.

The rearrangement joins TRBV11-2 to TRBJ2-2; D is uncertain. Germline V gives CDR1 SGHAT, CDR2 FQNNGV. This CDR3 region has 15 residues. Trimming stripped 1 base from V and 5 bases from J, with 11 bases between. The CDR3 DNA reads as TGTGCCAGCAGCTTAGGGAGACACCCGACCGGGGAGCTGTTTTTT. Translating it yields CASSLGRHPTGELFF.

This clone was recorded a few times. The rearrangement links TRBV29-1 to TRBJ2-1, with TRBD2 identical over 12 bases. The CDR3 extends over 12 amino acids. Germline values: CDR1 SQVTM, CDR2 ANQGSEA. The CDR3 spells CTSGRAYNEQFF. CDR3 nucleotides: TGCACTAGCGGGAGGGCTTACAATGAGCAGTTCTTC.

The CDR3 nucleotides read TGTGCCTGGACTAGGTCCTCCTACGAGCAGTACTTC. The encoded protein is CAWTRSSYEQYF. The chain links TRBV30 to TRBJ2-7; D gene unclear. V gave up 4 bases and J gave up 0 bases, with 7 bases separating them. The CDR3 runs 12 residues. Germline V lookup: CDR1 GTSNPN, CDR2 SVGIG (reference sequence).

V usage is TRBV7-9 and J usage is TRBJ1-1, with TRBD1 matching over 9 bases. V lost 1 base to trimming and J lost 5 bases; unmatched junction nucleotides: 5. The germline CDR1 and CDR2 sequences are SEHNR and FQNEAQ (reference sequence). There are 15 residues in the CDR3. The CDR3 nucleotides read TGTGCCAGCAGCTTAGGGACAGGGGTCGGGACTGAAGCTTTCTTT. Encoded protein: CASSLGTGVGTEAFF.

The genes are TRBV19 and TRBJ2-7; D not resolved. With 1 base removed from V and 5 bases from J, the gap between germline ends came to 9 bases. CDR3 length: 13 residues. CDR1 and CDR2 from the germline V gene are LNHDA and SQIVND (reference sequence). CDR3 sequence: CASSIARDHEQYF. In DNA form, the CDR3 reads TGTGCCAGTAGTATAGCGAGAGACCACGAGCAGTACTTC.

This clone was found a few times. V is TRBV10-3 and J is TRBJ2-2, with TRBD2 matching 9 bases. Germline lookup yields CDR1 ENHRY and CDR2 SYGVKD. The CDR3 extends over 17 amino acids. V was clipped by 3 bases and J by 2 bases; unmatched bases: 7. The chain's CDR3 is CAISESSGGRNTGELFF. The CDR3, as DNA: TGTGCCATCAGTGAATCCAGCGGGGGGCGAAACACCGGGGAGCTGTTTTTT.

This rearrangement joins TRBV30 to TRBJ2-7, with 9 nucleotides matching TRBD1. V was clipped by 3 bases and J by 10 bases; unmatched bases: 16. The germline V gene encodes CDR1 GTSNPN and CDR2 SVGIG (reference sequence). The CDR3 runs to 15 residues. The CDR3: CAWSALHRGPSPQYF. The CDR3 nucleotides are TGTGCCTGGAGCGCCCTCCACAGGGGGCCTAGCCCCCAGTACTTC.

The chain uses TRBV27 and TRBJ1-5; D is unclear. V lost 4 bases and J 0 bases, leaving 7 bases between the germline ends. Per germline, CDR1 MNHEY and CDR2 SMNVEV (reference sequence). There are 14 residues in the CDR3. This chain's CDR3 is CASSWTSSNQPQHF. The CDR3 nucleotides read TGTGCCAGCAGTTGGACTAGTAGCAATCAGCCCCAGCATTTT.

The chain has TRBV29-1 and TRBJ2-5, with D unclear. Trimming cost V 4 bases and J 2 bases, with 8 bases left between them. The V gene's germline CDR1 is SQVTM and CDR2 ANQGSEA. The CDR3 is 12 amino acids. The CDR3, as DNA: TGCAGCGTTGGTCCGAAACAAGAGACCCAGTACTTC. Amino acids: CSVGPKQETQYF.

There are a few counts of this clone. The gene calls are TRBV30 and TRBJ1-1, with 7 bases aligning to TRBD1. V shed 8 bases and J 0 bases; nucleotides not matched to a gene: 6. Germline V gene lookup returns CDR1 GTSNPN and CDR2 SVGIG (reference sequence). The CDR3 runs 13 residues. In nucleotides, the CDR3 is TGTGCCCGGACAGGAGGTGTGAACACTGAAGCTTTCTTT. It specifies CARTGGVNTEAFF. Full variable domain (remainder filled in from reference TRBV30 and TRBJ1-1): SQTIHQWPATLVQPVGSPLSLECTVEGTSNPNLYWYRQAAGRGLQLLFYSVGIGQISSEVPQNLSASRPQDRQFILSSKKLLLSDSGFYLCARTGGVNTEAFFGQGTRLTVV.

The V and J genes are TRBV7-9 and TRBJ1-2; D gene uncertain. The V end lost 5 bases, the J end lost 2 bases, and 15 bases lay between the germline ends. CDR3 size: 15 residues. The germline gives CDR1 SEHNR, CDR2 FQNEAQ (reference sequence). Here the CDR3 DNA reads TGTGCCAGCAGCCCACTAGGAGGTTCGAACTATGGCTACACCTTC. This gives the protein CASSPLGGSNYGYTF. Based on the CDR3 plus reference TRBV7-9 and TRBJ1-2, the full variable domain is DTGVSQNPRHKITKRGQNVTFRCDPISEHNRLYWYRQTLGQGPEFLTYFQNEAQLEKSRLLSDRFSAERPKGSFSTLEIQRTEQGDSAMYLCASSPLGGSNYGYTFGSGTRLTVV.

CDR3 nucleotide sequence: TGTGCCATCAGGAAGGACTTGGGCAATCAGCCCCAGCATTTT. Translated: CAIRKDLGNQPQHF. The chain is built from TRBV10-3 and TRBJ1-5, with unresolved D. The CDR3 contains 14 residues. Trimming pared 6 bases from V and 2 bases from J, leaving 11 bases between. Germline V gene data show CDR1 as ENHRY and CDR2 as SYGVKD.

The rearrangement uses TRBV7-2 and TRBJ2-7, with TRBD2 matching 7 bases. CDR1 is SGHTA, CDR2 FQGNSA, per germline. The CDR3 has 14 amino acids. Losses at the gene ends were 1 base for V and 3 bases for J; bases not matched to a gene: 3. The CDR3 reads CASSLVGGSYEQYF. CDR3 DNA: TGTGCCAGCAGCTTAGTTGGCGGGAGCTACGAGCAGTACTTC.

This clone occurred a few times. The chain joins TRBV29-1 to TRBJ2-7; TRBD1 matches at 10 bases. Germline-derived CDR1 and CDR2 are SQVTM and ANQGSEA. The length of the CDR3 is 13 residues. With V trimmed by 4 bases and J by 5 bases, 5 bases remained unmatched. The CDR3 bases are TGCAGCGTTGTTGGACAGGGGGTCCACGAGCAGTACTTC. Its translation: CSVVGQGVHEQYF.

J is TRBJ1-2 and V is TRBV30, with TRBD1 matching over 8 bases. Germline CDR1 reads GTSNPN; CDR2 reads SVGIG (reference sequence). V was pared by 5 bases and J by 5 bases, with 10 bases of the junction left unmatched. This CDR3 contains 14 residues. The CDR3 DNA reads TGTGCCTGGTCTTCCGGGACAGGTCCTTATGGCTACACCTTC. It yields the protein CAWSSGTGPYGYTF.

The gene calls are TRBV30 and TRBJ2-3, with unresolved D. The V and J ends lost 1 base and 6 bases respectively, with 11 bases between them. The CDR3 runs to 13 residues. Per germline, CDR1 GTSNPN and CDR2 SVGIG (reference sequence). CDR3 sequence: CAWSGLVPDTQYF. As DNA, the CDR3 is TGTGCCTGGAGTGGGCTCGTTCCGGATACGCAGTATTTT.

The rearrangement links TRBV7-9 to TRBJ2-1; TRBD2 is a possible D gene (6 bases). V was pared by 1 base and J by 2 bases, with 9 bases between. The CDR3 loop spans 15 amino acids. Per germline, CDR1 SEHNR and CDR2 FQNEAQ (reference sequence). The CDR3 reads CASSLGAGPYNEQFF. The CDR3 DNA reads as TGTGCCAGCAGCTTAGGCGCGGGGCCCTACAATGAGCAGTTCTTC.

This chain links TRBV5-1 with TRBJ2-5, with unresolved D. Between the trimmed V and J ends, which lost 5 bases and 3 bases, there was a span of 8 bases. This CDR3 is built from 12 residues. CDR1 SGHRS and CDR2 YFSETQ come from the germline V gene. As DNA, the CDR3 is TGCGCCAGCAGATGGCAGGAAGAGACCCAGTACTTC. Protein sequence: CASRWQEETQYF.

This chain connects TRBV30 to TRBJ2-7, with D uncertain. The CDR3 spans 11 residues. The V end was cut by 4 bases, the J end by 1 base, with 5 bases between. Germline assignment: CDR1 GTSNPN and CDR2 SVGIG (reference sequence). CDR3 bases: TGTGCCTGGAAATATTCCTACGAGCAGTACTTC. Translating it yields CAWKYSYEQYF.